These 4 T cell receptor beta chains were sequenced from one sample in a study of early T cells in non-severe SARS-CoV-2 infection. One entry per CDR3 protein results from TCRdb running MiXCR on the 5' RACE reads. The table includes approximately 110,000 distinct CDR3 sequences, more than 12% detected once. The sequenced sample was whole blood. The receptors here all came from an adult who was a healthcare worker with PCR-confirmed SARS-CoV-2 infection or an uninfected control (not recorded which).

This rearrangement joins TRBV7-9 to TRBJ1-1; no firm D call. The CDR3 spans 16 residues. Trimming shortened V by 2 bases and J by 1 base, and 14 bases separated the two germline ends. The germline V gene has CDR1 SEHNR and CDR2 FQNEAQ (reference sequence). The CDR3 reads CASSLWSRVANTEAFF. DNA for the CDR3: TGTGCCAGCAGCTTATGGTCGCGTGTAGCGAACACTGAAGCTTTCTTT.

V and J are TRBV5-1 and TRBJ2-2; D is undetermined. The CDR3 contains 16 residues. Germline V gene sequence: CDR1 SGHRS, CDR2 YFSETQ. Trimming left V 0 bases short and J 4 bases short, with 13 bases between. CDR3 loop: CASSLDPATFTGELFF. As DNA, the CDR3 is TGCGCCAGCAGCTTGGACCCGGCCACCTTCACCGGGGAGCTGTTTTTT.

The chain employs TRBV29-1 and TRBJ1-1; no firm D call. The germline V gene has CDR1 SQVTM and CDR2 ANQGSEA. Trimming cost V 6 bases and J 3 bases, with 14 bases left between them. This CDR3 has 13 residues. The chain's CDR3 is CSVGRPMDTEAFF. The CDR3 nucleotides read TGCAGCGTCGGGCGCCCGATGGACACTGAAGCTTTCTTT. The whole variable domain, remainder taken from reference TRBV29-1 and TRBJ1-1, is SAVISQKPSRDICQRGTSLTIQCQVDSQVTMMFWYRQQPGQSLTLIATANQGSEATYESGFVIDKFPISRPNLTFSTLTVSNMSPEDSSIYLCSVGRPMDTEAFFGQGTRLTVV.

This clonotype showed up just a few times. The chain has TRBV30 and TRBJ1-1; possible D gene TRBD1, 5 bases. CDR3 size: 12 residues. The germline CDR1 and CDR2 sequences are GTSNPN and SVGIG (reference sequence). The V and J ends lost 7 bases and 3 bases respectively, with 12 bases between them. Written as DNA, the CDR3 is TGTGCCTCCCTGGGGCCCCACACTGAAGCTTTCTTT. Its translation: CASLGPHTEAFF.